The rows below give T cell receptor beta chains drawn from one sample of a study of cytomegalovirus exposure and HLA in healthy donors. Method: immunoSEQ multiplex PCR; TCRdb's copy keeps in-frame clones and lacks some. The sample consists of 130,000 to 150,000 clones, around 80% of them appearing once. What was sequenced was PBMCs. These receptors came from a man in his forties or fifties in good health and CMV-seronegative. The CDR3 runs from the conserved cysteine through the conserved F or W. A D gene is named only where the DNA matches it firmly. Size tells how often a clone was seen (once, few, many) or the class of an expanded clone, and some rows leave it out.

d_gene	v_gene	abundance	j_gene	CDR3aa	CDR3nt
-	TRBV4-1	-	TRBJ2-5	CASSGLTGEAETQYF	TGCGCCAGCAGCGGCTTAACAGGGGAGGCGGAGACCCAGTACTTC
TRBD1	TRBV6-5	-	TRBJ1-1	CASSNTGGWPEAFF	TGTGCCAGCAGTAACACAGGGGGCTGGCCTGAAGCTTTCTTT
-	TRBV7-2	-	TRBJ2-3	CASSLDVGPTDTQYF	TGTGCCAGCAGCTTAGACGTGGGCCCCACAGATACGCAGTATTTT
-	TRBV21-1	-	TRBJ1-5	CASSKVGGKTGSNQPQHF	TGTGCCAGCAGCAAGGTAGGAGGGAAAACAGGATCCAATCAGCCCCAGCATTTT
TRBD1	TRBV7-8	few	TRBJ1-2	CASSQGTAGNYGYTF	TGTGCCAGCAGCCAAGGGACAGCTGGGAACTATGGCTACACCTTC
TRBD2	TRBV10-1	-	TRBJ2-5	CASSEPGTSGEQYF	TGCGCCAGCAGTGAGCCCGGGACTAGTGGGGAGCAGTACTTC
-	TRBV15	-	TRBJ1-2	CATSRGVVGGASAF	TGTGCCACCAGCAGAGGGGTGGTTGGGGGCGCCTCCGCCTTC
TRBD2	TRBV2	once	TRBJ2-1	CASSETSGGRNEQFF	TGTGCCAGCAGTGAAACTAGCGGGGGGCGTAATGAGCAGTTCTTC
-	TRBV29-1	-	TRBJ1-2	CSVEPGSYGYTF	TGCAGCGTTGAACCGGGATCCTATGGCTACACCTTC
TRBD1	TRBV9	-	TRBJ1-5	CASSAGQTYQPQHF	TGTGCCAGCAGCGCGGGACAGACTTATCAGCCCCAGCATTTT
TRBD2	TRBV11-3	-	TRBJ2-5	CASSLEGGDGETQYF	TGTGCCAGCAGCTTAGAGGGAGGGGATGGCGAGACCCAGTACTTC
-	TRBV10-1	-	TRBJ2-2	CASSGPGSNTGELFF	TGCGCCAGCAGTGGGCCAGGATCGAACACCGGGGAGCTGTTTTTT
-	TRBV28	-	TRBJ1-1	CASSLAGTETEAFF	TGTGCCAGCAGTTTAGCGGGGACCGAGACTGAAGCTTTCTTT
TRBD1	TRBV5-1	few	TRBJ1-1	CASSYRGTYEAFF	TGCGCCAGCAGCTACAGGGGGACTTATGAAGCTTTCTTT
TRBD1	TRBV18	-	TRBJ1-3	CASSPIDRGTGNTIYF	TGTGCCAGCTCACCAATCGACAGGGGTACGGGAAACACCATATATTTT
TRBD1	TRBV19	-	TRBJ1-1	CASSIRTGSTEAFF	TGTGCCAGTAGTATCCGGACAGGCTCCACTGAAGCTTTCTTT
TRBD2	TRBV5-1	-	TRBJ2-5	CASSLEGLAGGWKSTQYF	TGCGCCAGCAGCTTGGAAGGACTAGCGGGGGGATGGAAGAGTACCCAGTACTTC
TRBD1	TRBV7-9	-	TRBJ2-7	CASSLPSGTVSSYEQYF	TGTGCCAGCAGCTTACCCTCCGGGACAGTGAGCTCCTACGAGCAGTACTTC
TRBD2	TRBV6-1	-	TRBJ2-5	CASSGSGLAGLFQETQYF	TGTGCCAGCAGTGGGTCGGGGCTAGCGGGGCTCTTCCAAGAGACCCAGTACTTC
TRBD1	TRBV7-3	few	TRBJ1-6	CASSLGQGTNSPLHF	TGTGCCAGCAGCTTGGGACAGGGAACTAATTCACCCCTCCACTTT
TRBD2	TRBV7-8	-	TRBJ2-7	CASSLGTSGGFKTYEQYF	TGTGCCAGCAGCTTAGGGACTAGCGGGGGTTTTAAAACCTACGAGCAGTACTTC
TRBD1	TRBV5-4	-	TRBJ1-6	CASSLGDRGKSPLHF	TGTGCCAGCAGCTTGGGAGACAGGGGCAAATCACCCCTCCACTTT
-	TRBV4-1	few	TRBJ2-1	CASSQEYWLNEQFF	TGCGCCAGCAGCCAAGAGTATTGGCTCAATGAGCAGTTCTTC
TRBD1	TRBV2	-	TRBJ1-1	CASTPGQGRRNTEAFF	TGTGCCAGCACTCCGGGACAGGGCCGGAGGAACACTGAAGCTTTCTTT
TRBD1	TRBV28	-	TRBJ1-2	CASSLRGRGYTF	TGTGCCAGCAGTTTAAGGGGGCGCGGCTACACCTTC
TRBD1	TRBV15	-	TRBJ1-2	CATSRDLWGQGAGVDYGYTF	TGTGCCACCAGCAGAGACCTTTGGGGGCAGGGGGCTGGGGTGGACTATGGCTACACCTTC
TRBD1	TRBV19	-	TRBJ1-5	CASSVTRGLANQPQHF	TGTGCCAGTAGTGTGACCAGGGGGCTGGCAAATCAGCCCCAGCATTTT
-	TRBV6-1	few	TRBJ1-2	CASSEGNRANYGYTF	TGTGCCAGCAGTGAAGGGAACAGGGCCAACTATGGCTACACCTTC
TRBD2	TRBV6-4	-	TRBJ2-1	CASSDLAGGPVNEQFF	TGTGCCAGCAGTGACTTAGCGGGGGGCCCTGTAAATGAGCAGTTCTTC
-	TRBV2	-	TRBJ2-7	CASSEVGAYEQYF	TGTGCCAGCAGTGAGGTAGGAGCCTACGAGCAGTACTTC
TRBD2	TRBV5-4	-	TRBJ2-5	CASRAGGLETQYF	TGTGCCAGCAGGGCGGGGGGGTTAGAGACCCAGTACTTC
TRBD1	TRBV5-4	-	TRBJ1-6	CASSGQTGTNSPLHF	TGTGCCAGCAGCGGCCAGACAGGGACTAATTCACCCCTCCACTTT
-	TRBV5-5	few	TRBJ1-5	CASSLQEYQPQHF	TGTGCCAGCAGCTTACAGGAGTATCAGCCCCAGCATTTT
TRBD1	TRBV5-4	once	TRBJ2-2	CASSRTGNTGELFF	TGTGCCAGCAGTCGGACAGGGAACACCGGGGAGCTGTTTTTT
-	TRBV2	-	TRBJ2-7	CASTDPGATYEQYF	TGTGCCAGCACCGACCCAGGGGCCACCTACGAGCAGTACTTC
-	TRBV19	-	TRBJ1-1	CASTRLLENTEAFF	TGTGCCAGTACGAGACTTTTAGAGAACACTGAAGCTTTCTTT
TRBD1	TRBV6-5	-	TRBJ1-4	CASGTGGREKLFF	TGTGCCAGCGGAACAGGGGGCCGAGAAAAACTGTTTTTT
-	TRBV5-1	-	TRBJ2-3	CASSWGGGRTDTQYF	TGCGCCAGCAGCTGGGGAGGGGGTCGCACAGATACGCAGTATTTT
-	TRBV5-6	-	TRBJ2-7	CASSLLGISYSYEQYF	TGTGCCAGCAGCTTGCTTGGCATATCGTACTCCTACGAGCAGTACTTC
-	TRBV5-1	-	TRBJ1-6	CASSLSQNNSPLHF	TGCGCCAGCAGCTTGAGTCAGAATAATTCCCCCCTCCACTTT
-	TRBV6-5	-	TRBJ2-7	CASSYRDSTYEQYF	TGTGCCAGCAGTTACCGGGATAGTACCTACGAGCAGTACTTC
-	TRBV15	-	TRBJ1-6	CATTKTGGTNSPLHF	TGTGCCACCACTAAGACAGGCGGCACTAATTCACCCCTCCACTTT
-	TRBV30	-	TRBJ2-3	CAWERGTDTQYF	TGTGCCTGGGAAAGGGGAACAGATACGCAGTATTTT
TRBD1	TRBV7-9	-	TRBJ2-3	CASTPGTGITDTQYF	TGTGCCAGCACCCCAGGGACAGGGATCACAGATACGCAGTATTTT
-	TRBV27	once	TRBJ2-3	CASSPLPTSPATDTQYF	TGTGCCAGCAGTCCACTCCCGACTTCCCCTGCGACAGATACGCAGTATTTT
-	TRBV28	-	TRBJ2-5	CASSYGGVETQYF	TGTGCCAGCAGTTACGGAGGAGTGGAGACCCAGTACTTC
-	TRBV19	-	TRBJ2-7	CASSPRGHSSYEQYF	TGTGCCAGTAGCCCCCGCGGACACAGCTCCTACGAGCAGTACTTC
TRBD1	TRBV28	once	TRBJ2-5	CASRGTGQETQYF	TGTGCCAGCAGGGGGACAGGTCAAGAGACCCAGTACTTC
-	TRBV18	few	TRBJ2-1	CASSPQDQNWRNEQFF	TGTGCCAGCTCACCACAGGACCAAAACTGGAGGAATGAGCAGTTCTTC
TRBD1	TRBV5-1	-	TRBJ2-5	CASSGGTGGRETQYF	TGCGCCAGCAGCGGGGGGACAGGGGGGCGAGAGACCCAGTACTTC
TRBD1	TRBV28	-	TRBJ2-2	CASSTFGQGRTGELFF	TGTGCCAGCAGTACGTTTGGACAGGGTCGGACCGGGGAGCTGTTTTTT
-	TRBV25-1	-	TRBJ2-7	CASSSPGMVEQYF	TGTGCCAGCAGTAGTCCGGGAATGGTCGAGCAGTACTTC
TRBD1	TRBV2	-	TRBJ2-7	CASRRTGDEQYF	TGTGCCAGCAGGCGGACAGGGGACGAGCAGTACTTC
-	TRBV19	-	TRBJ1-5	CASSIVQGGGQPQHF	TGTGCCAGTAGTATAGTCCAGGGCGGGGGCCAGCCCCAGCATTTT
-	TRBV5-4	-	TRBJ2-7	CASSPPQGYEQYF	TGTGCCAGCAGCCCGCCACAGGGTTACGAGCAGTACTTC
-	TRBV10-3	-	TRBJ1-1	CAISEVANTEAFF	TGTGCCATCAGTGAGGTGGCCAACACTGAAGCTTTCTTT
-	TRBV11-2	-	TRBJ1-1	CASSLRTTGNTEAFF	TGTGCCAGCAGCCTAAGGACGACAGGCAACACTGAAGCTTTCTTT
-	TRBV6-5	once	TRBJ2-2	CASSRGSGELFF	TGTGCCAGCAGTCGGGGGTCCGGGGAGCTGTTTTTT
-	TRBV5-1	once	TRBJ2-1	CASSLEDPRSIEQFF	TGCGCCAGCAGCTTGGAAGACCCTAGGTCGATCGAGCAGTTCTTC